This T cell receptor (beta chain) comes out of a study of cytotoxic CD8 clonotypes in ibrutinib-treated CLL. CDR3 length: 13 residues. V was clipped by 6 bases and J by 1 base, with 9 bases between them. The germline V gene has CDR1 KGHSH and CDR2 LQKENI. Libraries were prepared by immunoSEQ multiplex PCR; TCRdb keeps only in-frame clonotypes and omits some of them. The sample holds around 160,000 clones, approximately 90% seen once. The chain has TRBV18 and TRBJ1-1; no firm D call. This TCR came from a human donor with chronic lymphocytic leukemia. The sequencing here drew on PBMCs, taken at disease progression, from a patient treated with ibrutinib. CDR3 DNA sequence: TGTGCCAGCTCCCTAGACACGAACACTGAAGCTTTCTTT. This sequence encodes CASSLDTNTEAFF. Filled out from reference TRBV18 and TRBJ1-1, the complete variable domain reads NAGVMQNPRHLVRRRGQEARLRCSPMKGHSHVYWYRQLPEEGLKFMVYLQKENIIDESGMPKERFSAEFPKEGPSILRIQQVVRGDSAAYFCASSLDTNTEAFFGQGTRLTVV.